A selection of T cell receptor beta chains follows, all from one sample in a study of shared clonotypes between healthy human individuals. Method: immunoSEQ multiplex PCR; TCRdb's copy keeps in-frame clones and lacks some. The table records about 79,000 clones, about 63% of them present only once. The sample comprised memory CD8+ T cells sorted from blood. Receptor source: a man aged 30-40 years in good health. CDR3s include the opening cysteine and the closing phenylalanine or tryptophan. The D gene is left open where the match is weak. Clone size appears in some rows only: once, few, many, or a class for an expanded clone.

>.|TRBV28|.|TRBJ2-1
TGTGCCAGCTGGAACAGGGCGAATGAGCAGTTCTTC
CASWNRANEQFF
>.|TRBV19|.|TRBJ2-3
TGTGCCAGTAGTCCGGGGAGAATCGCTAGCACAGATACGCAGTATTTT
CASSPGRIASTDTQYF
>.|TRBV27|.|TRBJ2-1
TGTGCCAGCAGTTTTGGTAATGAGCAGTTCTTC
CASSFGNEQFF
>.|TRBV5-1|.|TRBJ1-4
TGCGCCAGCAGCTTGACTCCCAGGGCTAATGAAAAACTGTTTTTT
CASSLTPRANEKLFF
>.|TRBV7-9|.|TRBJ2-2
TGTGCCAGCAGCTTAGCGGGGGTTTACGGACCGGGTGTGCTGTTTTTT
CASSLAGVYGPGVLFF
>.|TRBV28|.|TRBJ1-2
TGTGCCAGCAGTTTGTCACGGGACTATGGCTACACCTTC
CASSLSRDYGYTF
>TRBD1|TRBV7-9|.|TRBJ2-7
TGTGCCAGCAGCGAAGGACAGGGAATGAGCGAGCAGTACTTC
CASSEGQGMSEQYF
>TRBD2|TRBV11-2|.|TRBJ2-1
TGTGCCAGCAGCTTAGAGGGGGTAGCGGGAGGGAGCTCCTACAATGAGCAGTTCTTC
CASSLEGVAGGSSYNEQFF
>TRBD2|TRBV7-7|once|TRBJ2-7
TGTGCCAGCAGTCGCGTAGCGGGAGACGAGCAGTACTTC
CASSRVAGDEQYF
>.|TRBV11-3|.|TRBJ2-2
TGTGCCAGCAGCGACTACCTCACCGGGGAGCTGTTTTTT
CASSDYLTGELFF
>TRBD1|TRBV20-1|.|TRBJ1-2
TGCAGTGCTACGGGGACAGGTGGCTACACCTTC
CSATGTGGYTF